The 24 T cell receptor beta chains below come from one sample, sequenced in a study of CD8 T cells in Susac syndrome. RNA, at about 0.45 to 1 ug, was reverse transcribed with random hexamers. TCRdb re-analysed the immunoSEQ multiplex PCR reads in MiXCR, keeping a single row per CDR3 protein. This sample carries approximately 200,000 distinct CDR3 sequences, about 95% of them seen once, and the ten largest clones take 0.082%. Material for sequencing was CD4+ T cells from PBMCs. All receptors derive from a human donor with multiple sclerosis.

The V call is TRBV15, the J call TRBJ2-7, with D possibly matching TRBD2 (5 bases). V lost 3 bases and J lost 4, with 7 bases in between. The CDR3 runs 12 residues. CDR1 is LNHNV and CDR2 is YYDKDF in the germline V gene (reference sequence). DNA of the CDR3: TGTGCCACCAGCAGGCCGGGGTACGAGCAGTACGTC. Translation: CATSRPGYEQYV.

The rearrangement uses TRBV30 and TRBJ2-3; D not resolved. The CDR3 has 14 amino acids. V shed 3 bases and J shed 3 bases, with 13 bases lying between them. Germline values: CDR1 GTSNPN, CDR2 SVGIG (reference sequence). CDR3 sequence: CAWSLGKETDTQYF. Written as DNA, the CDR3 is TGTGCCTGGAGCCTTGGGAAGGAGACAGATACGCAGTATTTT. Using reference TRBV30 and TRBJ2-3 for the parts outside the CDR3, the full variable domain is SQTIHQWPATLVQPVGSPLSLECTVEGTSNPNLYWYRQAAGRGLQLLFYSVGIGQISSEVPQNLSASRPQDRQFILSSKKLLLSDSGFYLCAWSLGKETDTQYFGPGTRLTVL.

This clonotype has only one observation. The V gene is TRBV15, the J gene TRBJ1-2; the D gene is possibly TRBD1 (6 bases). The CDR3 loop spans 15 amino acids. Germline loops: CDR1 LNHNV, CDR2 YYDKDF (reference sequence). V was clipped by 0 bases and J by 8 bases, with 16 bases between them. CDR3 sequence: CATSRDRVGHRGYTF. CDR3 in DNA: TGTGCCACCAGCAGAGATAGAGTGGGACATCGAGGCTACACCTTC.

The V call is TRBV7-2, the J call TRBJ2-2; weak D call: TRBD2 (6 bases). V lost 0 bases to trimming and J lost 1 base, with 9 bases between them. This CDR3 is 16 amino acids long. Germline assignment: CDR1 SGHTA and CDR2 FQGNSA. As DNA, the CDR3 is TGTGCCAGCAGCTTAGCGAATAGCGGGAACACCGGGGAGCTGTTTTTT. Its protein product is CASSLANSGNTGELFF. Combining the CDR3 with reference TRBV7-2 and TRBJ2-2 gives the whole variable domain GAGVSQSPSNKVTEKGKDVELRCDPISGHTALYWYRQSLGQGLEFLIYFQGNSAPDKSGLPSDRFSAERTGGSVSTLTIQRTQQEDSAVYLCASSLANSGNTGELFFGEGSRLTVL.

The V gene is TRBV29-1, the J gene TRBJ2-7, with D tentatively TRBD1 (5 bases). Trimming took off 6 bases at V and 3 bases at J, with 9 bases between the two ends. The CDR3 totals 11 residues. CDR1 is SQVTM, CDR2 ANQGSEA, per germline. CDR3 bases: TGCAGCGTGTCGACAGTCTACGAGCAGTACTTC. Translation gives CSVSTVYEQYF.

The chain carries TRBV12-3 or TRBV12-4 and TRBJ2-5; 9 positions agree with TRBD1. Unmatched junction bases numbered 3, after V lost 3 bases and J lost 1 base. This CDR3 has 15 residues. The CDR3 sequence is CASSFSTGGQETQYF. The CDR3 DNA reads TGTGCCAGCAGTTTTTCGACAGGGGGCCAAGAGACCCAGTACTTC.

J is TRBJ1-5 and V is TRBV11-3; 7 positions match TRBD1. Unmatched junction bases numbered 7, after V lost 5 bases and J lost 3 bases. CDR3 length: 15 amino acids. The germline gives CDR1 SGHNT, CDR2 YENEEA. The CDR3 nucleotides are TGTGCCAGCAGCGAAGACAGGGAGACCAATCAGCCCCAGCATTTT. Its translation is CASSEDRETNQPQHF.

The rearrangement links TRBV24-1 to TRBJ2-3, with a possible D match to TRBD1 (5 bases). The ends were cut back, 8 bases at V and 3 bases at J, with 11 bases in the middle. Germline V gene lookup returns CDR1 KGHDR and CDR2 SFDVKD. This CDR3 region has 13 residues. In DNA form, the CDR3 reads TGTGCCACCATGGGGCCGGCGACAGATACGCAGTATTTT. Translating gives CATMGPATDTQYF.

The chain carries TRBV7-3 and TRBJ2-6, with D maybe TRBD2 (6 bases). The germline V and J ends were trimmed by 3 bases and 0 bases, with 9 bases remaining between them. Germline V gives CDR1 SGHTA, CDR2 FQGTGA. This CDR3 contains 16 residues. The CDR3 region has the DNA TGTGCCAGCAGCTTGGAGGGAGCCTCTGGGGCCAACGTCCTGACTTTC. Its protein product is CASSLEGASGANVLTF.

The chain combines TRBV3-1 with TRBJ1-1; D is uncertain. Deletions cut 4 bases from V and 3 bases from J, with 9 bases between. The CDR3 sequence is 13 residues long. Germline CDR1 is LGHDT and CDR2 is YNNKEL (reference sequence). DNA for the CDR3: TGTGCCAGCAGCCCCCGGATTGACACTGAAGCTTTCTTT. As protein: CASSPRIDTEAFF.

Only one count was recorded for this clonotype. The V gene is TRBV2, the J gene TRBJ1-5; weak D call: TRBD1 (5 bases). Trimming removed 4 bases from V and 2 bases from J, with 12 bases in between. CDR3 size: 15 residues. Germline assignment: CDR1 SNHLY and CDR2 FYNNEI. CDR3 in amino acids: CASSVQGVGNQPQHF. The CDR3 DNA is TGTGCCAGCAGTGTGCAGGGCGTGGGCAATCAGCCCCAGCATTTT.

V is TRBV20-1 and J is TRBJ1-2; a possible D gene is TRBD1 (6 bases). Trimming shortened V by 6 bases and J by 6 bases, and 17 bases separated the two germline ends. The CDR3 runs 13 residues. The germline V gene encodes CDR1 DFQATT and CDR2 SNEGSKA (reference sequence). Here the CDR3 DNA reads TGCAGTGCCAGACCACAGGGTCTACATGGCTACACCTTC. Translating gives CSARPQGLHGYTF.

This sequence joins TRBV20-1 and TRBJ1-6; D is unresolved. Per germline, CDR1 DFQATT and CDR2 SNEGSKA (reference sequence). Trimming cost V 3 bases and J 6 bases, with 9 bases left between them. The CDR3 covers 13 residues. CDR3 sequence (DNA): TGCAGTGCTAGTGGGGTGATTAATTCACCCCTCCACTTT. Amino acid sequence: CSASGVINSPLHF.

The gene calls are TRBV30 and TRBJ2-2; 8 bases are a match to TRBD2. V was pared by 0 bases and J by 3 bases, with 3 bases of the junction left unmatched. Germline V gene data show CDR1 as GTSNPN and CDR2 as SVGIG (reference sequence). The CDR3 is made up of 15 amino acids. The CDR3 protein is CAWSVTSGYTGELFF. The CDR3 nucleotides read TGTGCCTGGAGTGTCACTAGCGGATACACCGGGGAGCTGTTTTTT.

The genes are TRBV7-2 and TRBJ2-3, with D unclear. Trimming pared 0 bases from V and 4 bases from J, leaving 11 bases between. Germline V CDR1 and CDR2: SGHTA, FQGNSA. This CDR3 has 15 residues. CDR3 sequence (DNA): TGTGCCAGCAGCTTAGCATCCCAGCGTCCAGATACGCAGTATTTT. This gives the protein CASSLASQRPDTQYF.

In this sample, this clonotype turned up a few times. The rearrangement uses TRBV30 and TRBJ2-1; TRBD1 matches 10 bases. The CDR3 length is 15 residues. With V trimmed by 2 bases and J by 3 bases, 4 bases remained unmatched. From germline, CDR1 is GTSNPN and CDR2 SVGIG (reference sequence). The CDR3 loop reads CAWSPTGGSYNEQFF. As DNA, the CDR3 is TGTGCCTGGAGTCCGACAGGGGGCAGCTACAATGAGCAGTTCTTC.

J is TRBJ2-1 and V is TRBV9; D remains ambiguous. V dropped 3 bases and J dropped 7 bases, with 5 bases sitting between them. The germline CDR1 and CDR2 sequences are SGDLS and YYNGEE. The CDR3 has 11 amino acids. Written as DNA, the CDR3 is TGTGCCAGCAGCGCCACTAATGAGCAGTTCTTC. Amino acids: CASSATNEQFF.

V usage is TRBV30 and J usage is TRBJ2-2, with D possibly being TRBD2 (6 bases). This CDR3 has 12 amino acids. Germline CDR1 is GTSNPN and CDR2 is SVGIG (reference sequence). Trimming removed 5 bases at V and 6 bases at J, with 10 bases between. CDR3 bases: TGTGCCTGGGGAGGAGGGTCCGGGGAGCTGTTTTTT. This gives the protein CAWGGGSGELFF.

The chain couples TRBV29-1 to TRBJ2-3; D unclear. This CDR3 has 12 residues. V shed 6 bases and J shed 2 bases, with 9 bases lying between them. Germline values: CDR1 SQVTM, CDR2 ANQGSEA. The CDR3 DNA reads TGCAGCGTGGCCTCTAACACAGATACGCAGTATTTT. Translated: CSVASNTDTQYF.

In its sample, this clonotype was seen once. The chain couples TRBV6-5 to TRBJ2-1; the match to TRBD1 covers 10 bases. V shed 6 bases, J shed 4 bases, and the junction held 6 bases outside the gene matches. The germline CDR1 and CDR2 sequences are MNHEY and SVGAGI. The CDR3 runs 15 residues. The CDR3 loop is CASSRRDRGYNEQFF. The DNA of the CDR3 is TGTGCCAGCAGCCGCCGGGACAGGGGATACAATGAGCAGTTCTTC.

This chain connects TRBV20-1 to TRBJ2-2, with a tentative D call TRBD2 (6 bases). V lost 4 bases to trimming and J lost 5 bases, with 8 bases between them. The CDR3 contains 12 residues. The germline gives CDR1 DFQATT, CDR2 SNEGSKA (reference sequence). The CDR3 DNA is TGCAGTGCTAACCGGGGGACCGGGGAGCTGTTTTTT. Translated, it gives CSANRGTGELFF.

The chain carries TRBV6-6 and TRBJ1-4, with D unclear. The CDR3 extends over 10 amino acids. Germline V lookup: CDR1 MNHNY, CDR2 SVGAGI (reference sequence). V dropped 10 bases and J dropped 8 bases, with 8 bases sitting between them. The CDR3 DNA reads TGTGCCACCCGAGCCGAAAAACTGTTTTTT. Translation: CATRAEKLFF.

Here the CDR3 DNA reads TGCAGTGCTCGGACTAGCGGGGGGCCGTACCAAGAGACCCAGTACTTC. This sequence encodes CSARTSGGPYQETQYF. The chain uses TRBV20-1 and TRBJ2-5; 14 bases match TRBD2. The CDR3 loop spans 16 amino acids. Trimming took 5 bases from V and 0 from J; bases not matched to a gene: 5. CDR1 and CDR2 from the germline V gene are DFQATT and SNEGSKA (reference sequence).

The chain is built from TRBV7-9 and TRBJ1-2, with TRBD1 matching over 9 bases. The CDR3 is 14 amino acids. Germline CDR1 SEHNR, CDR2 FQNEAQ (reference sequence). Unmatched junction bases numbered 5, after V lost 6 bases and J lost 3 bases. CDR3 sequence: CASSRDRADYGYTF. Written as DNA, the CDR3 is TGTGCCAGCAGTCGGGACAGGGCGGACTATGGCTACACCTTC. Looking up the rest from reference TRBV7-9 and TRBJ1-2 gives the full variable domain: DTGVSQNPRHKITKRGQNVTFRCDPISEHNRLYWYRQTLGQGPEFLTYFQNEAQLEKSRLLSDRFSAERPKGSFSTLEIQRTEQGDSAMYLCASSRDRADYGYTFGSGTRLTVV.